This note documents a single T cell receptor beta chain sequence. The study recruited people aged roughly 18 to 100 years across approximately 23 US areas. A case of COVID-19 had been met by exposed participants within 2 weeks before study entry. As processed by the authors: Reference gene primer amplification yielded estimated nucleated cell counts. Data came from immunoSEQ multiplex PCR; TCRdb stores just in-frame clones and leaves some out. V, J and clone size reflect that table, while D and trimming were determined from the DNA. The repertoire holds 200,000 to 250,000 clones, with nearly 90% as singletons. These data belong to a study of blood T cell repertoires in COVID-19. Study-wide background: Sources were T cells, B-cell-depleted T cells, or PBMCs; the material itself was cDNA or gDNA.

V shed 4 bases and J shed 0 bases, with 22 bases lying between them. The CDR3 covers 18 residues. Germline loops: CDR1 LGHNT, CDR2 FRNRAP. This clonotype was sampled from a man aged 25 to 45 who had been exposed to COVID-19. Sequencing input: PBMCs or T cells enriched from blood (not recorded which). The rearrangement uses TRBV12-5 and TRBJ2-7; D may be TRBD2 (6 bases). The CDR3 loop is CASGWFPFVGGTSYEQYF. The CDR3 coding sequence is TGTGCTAGTGGTTGGTTCCCCTTTGTTGGGGGGACCTCCTACGAGCAGTACTTC.